In its sample, the clone carrying this TCR beta chain was seen many times. This sample's TCRbeta library carried unique molecular identifier barcodes. One entry per CDR3 protein, called by TCRdb with MiXCR from the PCR reads. The sample records approximately 240,000 distinct CDR3 sequences, 9.7% being singletons. The ends were cut back, 6 bases at V and 4 bases at J, with 6 bases in the middle. The CDR3 contains 11 residues. The sample is drawn from a study of T-cell reconstitution after alpha-beta-depleted transplantation in children. Sample: PBMCs from the stem cell graft donor, taken from the stem cell graft. The chain couples TRBV12-3 or TRBV12-4 to TRBJ1-1; D not certain. This receptor was taken from a human donor who donated a stem cell graft to a child with SCID. This CDR3 is CASSALTEAFF. CDR3 DNA: TGTGCCAGCAGCGCCCTCACTGAAGCTTTCTTT.